What follows are 27 T cell receptor beta chains derived from one specimen sequenced in a study of beta chain features in type 1 diabetes. The isolated RNA, all of it, was reverse transcribed, so expressed TCRB transcripts were what got sequenced. Sequencing was performed with immunoSEQ multiplex PCR; in TCRdb, only in-frame clones are kept and a portion is missing. The sample contains hundreds of thousands of clones, about an eighth of which appear only once. Sequencing was carried out using naive CD4+ T cells from blood. The receptor source for this set is a young woman in good health.

The chain is built from TRBV6-5 and TRBJ1-2; TRBD1 aligns across 8 bases. CDR1 is MNHEY, CDR2 SVGAGI, per germline. After removal of 10 bases from V and 2 bases from J, the junction contained 3 bases not matched to a gene. The CDR3 extends over 12 amino acids. The CDR3 DNA follows: TGTGCCACCCGGGACAGGAACTATGGCTACACCTTC. It codes for CATRDRNYGYTF.

This chain joins TRBV7-2 and TRBJ2-3; no firm D call. The CDR3 totals 17 residues. The V gene's germline CDR1 is SGHTA and CDR2 FQGNSA. With 8 bases removed from V and 0 bases from J, the gap between germline ends came to 21 bases. In DNA, the CDR3 is TGTGCCAGCGAAGAAAACTGGTTGGCAGGTAGCACAGATACGCAGTATTTT. As protein: CASEENWLAGSTDTQYF. The full variable domain, in which reference TRBV7-2 and TRBJ2-3 provide the parts outside the CDR3, is GAGVSQSPSNKVTEKGKDVELRCDPISGHTALYWYRQSLGQGLEFLIYFQGNSAPDKSGLPSDRFSAERTGGSVSTLTIQRTQQEDSAVYLCASEENWLAGSTDTQYFGPGTRLTVL.

A few counts support this clone. The V and J genes are TRBV30 and TRBJ2-3; D is possibly TRBD1 (6 bases). Germline V gives CDR1 GTSNPN, CDR2 SVGIG (reference sequence). V was trimmed by 2 bases and J by 4 bases, leaving 13 bases between them. CDR3 length equals 14 residues. CDR3 sequence: CAWSRGQSSDTQYF. The CDR3 DNA is TGTGCCTGGAGTAGAGGACAGTCGTCAGATACGCAGTATTTT.

This clone was counted a few times. The chain combines TRBV7-2 with TRBJ2-5, with a tentative D call TRBD2 (5 bases). Per germline, CDR1 SGHTA and CDR2 FQGNSA. V was pared by 8 bases and J by 5 bases, with 12 bases between. CDR3 length equals 12 residues. CDR3 region: CASSTRGETQYF. CDR3 bases: TGTGCCAGCTCCACCCGCGGGGAGACCCAGTACTTC.

The rearrangement links TRBV5-4 to TRBJ2-1; TRBD2 aligns across 7 bases. Germline V gene sequence: CDR1 SGHNT, CDR2 YYREEE (reference sequence). V lost 4 bases and J lost 3; bases outside the gene matches: 4. The CDR3 contains 14 residues. The CDR3 nucleotides read TGTGCCAGCAGCCGAGCTAGCGGCTACAATGAGCAGTTCTTC. It translates to CASSRASGYNEQFF.

This clone was recorded at least ten times. The chain has TRBV30 and TRBJ2-1, with a possible D match to TRBD1 (5 bases). The CDR3 spans 14 residues. Germline V gene data show CDR1 as GTSNPN and CDR2 as SVGIG (reference sequence). V was cut by 5 bases and J by 2 bases, with 13 bases left in between. The CDR3 nucleotides are TGTGCCTGGGCCGACAGCCAAGCCTACAATGAGCAGTTCTTC. The encoded protein is CAWADSQAYNEQFF.

This clone was seen more than once but under ten times. The gene calls are TRBV4-3 and TRBJ2-3; a possible D gene is TRBD2 (5 bases). The V end lost 6 bases, the J end lost 1 base, and 14 bases lay between the germline ends. Germline V gene sequence: CDR1 LGHNA, CDR2 YSLEER. The CDR3 is made up of 15 amino acids. The CDR3 loop is CASRGASAGTDTQYF. In DNA form, the CDR3 reads TGCGCCAGCAGGGGTGCCTCAGCGGGCACAGATACGCAGTATTTT.

This clone has only a few counts. This rearrangement joins TRBV4-2 to TRBJ1-5; 9 bases are a match to TRBD1. This CDR3 has 16 amino acids. In germline, CDR1 is LGHNA, CDR2 YNFKEQ. With 3 bases clipped from V and 6 bases from J, the junction kept 9 bases outside the gene matches. In DNA form, the CDR3 reads TGTGCCAGCAGCCACAAACCGGGACAGGGAATTCAGCCCCAGCATTTT. The encoded protein is CASSHKPGQGIQPQHF.

A few counts support this clone. The same CDR3 is also encoded by other DNA sequences in this sample. The chain is built from TRBV7-9 and TRBJ1-1; D is unresolved. This CDR3 comprises 11 residues. V was pared by 4 bases and J by 2 bases, with 2 bases between. CDR1 and CDR2 (germline): SEHNR, FQNEAQ (reference sequence). The CDR3 sequence is CASSSNTEAFF. CDR3 sequence (DNA): TGTGCCAGCAGCTCAAACACTGAAGCTTTCTTT.

The CDR3 region has the DNA TGTGCCAGCTCAAATATTGAGGGCACTGAAGCTTTCTTT. It is translated as CASSNIEGTEAFF. This sequence joins TRBV18 and TRBJ1-1; unclear D gene. V shed 5 bases and J shed 4 bases, with 11 bases lying between them. Germline CDR1 KGHSH, CDR2 LQKENI. The CDR3 is 13 residues long.

The chain couples TRBV11-1 to TRBJ2-7; TRBD1 matches 8 bases. With 3 bases clipped from V and 1 base from J, the junction kept 11 bases outside the gene matches. Germline CDR1 reads SGHAT; CDR2 reads FQDESV (reference sequence). CDR3 length: 17 amino acids. The CDR3 sequence: CASSLGRTGILSYEQYF. The CDR3 coding sequence is TGTGCCAGCAGCTTGGGACGGACAGGGATCCTTTCCTACGAGCAGTACTTC.

This clone has just a few counts. V and J are TRBV19 and TRBJ1-1; D is uncertain. Trimming stripped 2 bases from V and 1 base from J, with 5 bases between. Germline V CDR1 and CDR2: LNHDA, SQIVND (reference sequence). CDR3 length: 13 amino acids. Written as DNA, the CDR3 is TGTGCCAGTAGTATAAACGCGAACACTGAAGCTTTCTTT. It translates to CASSINANTEAFF.

The chain has TRBV7-2 and TRBJ2-6, with D tentatively TRBD1 (5 bases). CDR3 length: 15 residues. Germline V gene data show CDR1 as SGHTA and CDR2 as FQGNSA. Trimming stripped 4 bases from V and 1 base from J, with 8 bases between. The CDR3 DNA is TGTGCCAGCAGCTCCAGGGTTTCTGGGGCCAACGTCCTGACTTTC. Its translation: CASSSRVSGANVLTF.

This clone has a handful of counts. The J gene is TRBJ1-3, the V gene TRBV29-1, with a tentative D call TRBD1 (5 bases). In germline, CDR1 is SQVTM, CDR2 ANQGSEA. V lost 5 bases and J 0 bases, leaving 8 bases between the germline ends. This CDR3 is 13 amino acids long. The CDR3 spells CSVQGHSGNTIYF. The CDR3 DNA sequence: TGCAGCGTTCAGGGTCACTCTGGAAACACCATATATTTT.

This clone was observed a handful of times. V gene TRBV5-4 combines with J gene TRBJ1-4; TRBD1 matches 7 bases. The CDR3 spans 14 residues. After removal of 4 bases from V and 5 bases from J, the junction contained 5 bases not matched to a gene. Germline V CDR1 and CDR2: SGHNT, YYREEE (reference sequence). The DNA of the CDR3 is TGTGCCAGCAGCCCCAGGGGGGGAAATGAAAAACTGTTTTTT. Translation gives CASSPRGGNEKLFF.

This chain links TRBV7-9 with TRBJ1-1, with D perhaps TRBD1 (5 bases). The CDR3 covers 15 residues. Deletions cut 3 bases from V and 3 bases from J, with 14 bases between. Germline V gene data show CDR1 as SEHNR and CDR2 as FQNEAQ (reference sequence). The CDR3 spells CASSFVGPRDTEAFF. The CDR3 nucleotides are TGTGCCAGCAGCTTCGTGGGGCCTAGGGACACTGAAGCTTTCTTT.

In this sample, this clone turned up many times. This chain links TRBV15 with TRBJ2-5; D is unresolved. The length of the CDR3 is 13 residues. V lost 0 bases and J 3 bases, leaving 5 bases between the germline ends. Germline V gene sequence: CDR1 LNHNV, CDR2 YYDKDF (reference sequence). This chain's CDR3 is CATSREREETQYF. CDR3 coding DNA: TGTGCCACCAGCAGAGAAAGGGAAGAGACCCAGTACTTC.

This rearrangement joins TRBV18 to TRBJ2-3; 11 bases map to TRBD2. Germline trimming cut 2 bases from V and 1 base from J; bases unmatched to any gene: 8. The CDR3 runs 18 residues. Germline V gives CDR1 KGHSH, CDR2 LQKENI. CDR3 residues: CASSPIAGGPAGTDTQYF. CDR3 coding DNA: TGTGCCAGCTCACCAATAGCGGGGGGGCCTGCGGGCACAGATACGCAGTATTTT.

This clone turned up a few times. The chain links TRBV5-4 to TRBJ2-1; D is ambiguous. Germline values: CDR1 SGHNT, CDR2 YYREEE (reference sequence). The CDR3 contains 13 residues. The V and J ends lost 1 base and 6 bases respectively, with 8 bases between them. CDR3 sequence reads: CASSLRGGNEQFF. CDR3 nucleotides: TGTGCCAGCAGCTTGAGAGGCGGCAATGAGCAGTTCTTC. Full variable domain (remainder filled in from reference TRBV5-4 and TRBJ2-1): ETGVTQSPTHLIKTRGQQVTLRCSSQSGHNTVSWYQQALGQGPQFIFQYYREEENGRGNFPPRFSGLQFPNYSSELNVNALELDDSALYLCASSLRGGNEQFFGPGTRLTVL.

The chain links TRBV5-6 to TRBJ1-1; TRBD1 might be the D (5 bases). The ends were cut back, 0 bases at V and 4 bases at J, with 10 bases in the middle. Germline V gives CDR1 SGHDT, CDR2 YYEEEE. The CDR3 covers 14 residues. The CDR3 protein is CASSLERRGTEAFF. CDR3 coding DNA: TGTGCCAGCAGCTTGGAACGGAGGGGCACTGAAGCTTTCTTT.

This clone turned up a few times. The chain joins TRBV7-2 to TRBJ2-2; perhaps TRBD1 as D (5 bases). Germline V gives CDR1 SGHTA, CDR2 FQGNSA. Trimming removed 8 bases at V and 2 bases at J, with 15 bases between. CDR3 length: 15 amino acids. CDR3 residues: CASAPRGKNTGELFF. The CDR3 DNA follows: TGTGCCAGCGCTCCAAGGGGCAAAAACACCGGGGAGCTGTTTTTT. Based on the CDR3 plus reference TRBV7-2 and TRBJ2-2, the full variable domain is GAGVSQSPSNKVTEKGKDVELRCDPISGHTALYWYRQSLGQGLEFLIYFQGNSAPDKSGLPSDRFSAERTGGSVSTLTIQRTQQEDSAVYLCASAPRGKNTGELFFGEGSRLTVL.

The chain is built from TRBV5-1 and TRBJ2-2; D unresolved. Trimming removed 6 bases from V and 3 bases from J, with 6 bases in between. Germline CDR1 SGHRS, CDR2 YFSETQ. CDR3 size: 12 residues. The CDR3 DNA is TGCGCCAGCAAAAGGGACACCGGGGAGCTGTTTTTT. As protein: CASKRDTGELFF.

This clone occurred a few times. CDR3 coding DNA: TGTGCCAGCAGCGCCGCCGGGTCGGGCGAGCAGTACGTC. It is translated as CASSAAGSGEQYV. The rearrangement uses TRBV11-2 and TRBJ2-7, with D unresolved. Germline loops: CDR1 SGHAT, CDR2 FQNNGV. The CDR3 contains 13 residues. Trimming took 5 bases from V and 6 from J, leaving 14 bases between them.

The chain employs TRBV25-1 and TRBJ2-5; the D is unclear. V was clipped by 4 bases and J by 2 bases, with 14 bases between them. Germline loops: CDR1 MGHDK, CDR2 SYGVNS. The CDR3 is 15 residues long. CDR3 loop: CASSGHLAEQETQYF. CDR3 nucleotides: TGTGCCAGCAGTGGCCATCTTGCGGAGCAAGAGACCCAGTACTTC.

This clone was observed a handful of times. This chain links TRBV7-3 with TRBJ1-1; D unclear. The ends were cut back, 5 bases at V and 4 bases at J, with 11 bases in the middle. Germline loops: CDR1 SGHTA, CDR2 FQGTGA. The CDR3 contains 13 residues. The CDR3: CASSTTKSTEAFF. DNA for the CDR3: TGTGCCAGCAGCACCACAAAGAGCACTGAAGCTTTCTTT. Full variable domain (remainder filled in from reference TRBV7-3 and TRBJ1-1): GAGVSQTPSNKVTEKGKYVELRCDPISGHTALYWYRQSLGQGPEFLIYFQGTGAADDSGLPNDRFFAVRPEGSVSTLKIQRTERGDSAVYLCASSTTKSTEAFFGQGTRLTVV.

The sample holds a few counts of this clone. Compared with germline, one end of the junction differs, possibly owing to a read error. CDR3 sequence reads: CASSLQRERLDF. CDR3 coding DNA: TGCGCCAGCAGCCTTCAGCGGGAGCGCTTGGACTTC. The chain carries TRBV5-1 and TRBJ2-5, with 8 positions matching TRBD2. The CDR3 covers 12 residues. Germline loops: CDR1 SGHRS, CDR2 YFSETQ.

V gene TRBV20-1 combines with J gene TRBJ1-1; D is uncertain. From germline, CDR1 is DFQATT and CDR2 SNEGSKA (reference sequence). The CDR3 covers 10 residues. V lost 5 bases, J lost 2 bases, and 3 bases lay in between. This chain's CDR3 is CSAYNTEAFF. The CDR3 DNA follows: TGCAGTGCTTATAACACTGAAGCTTTCTTT.